These 10 T cell receptor beta chains were all obtained from the same sample, sequenced in a study of tumor-infiltrating lymphocytes in primary liver carcinoma. A constant-region primer primed TCR beta cDNA synthesis from 400 to 550 ng of total RNA. It was through three nested multiplex PCR rounds of slightly modified ARM-PCR that TCR beta libraries arose. TRBV1-TRBV30 forward primers paired with a C-beta reverse primer were used in the first two PCR rounds, which ran 9 to 10 cycles each. TCRdb fed the multiplex PCR reads into MiXCR, producing one record per CDR3 protein. The profile shows fewer than 75,000 distinct CDR3 sequences, around 64% of them singletons. DNA and RNA were both co-extracted from about 19-30 mg of bulk tissue that had not been sorted. The sequencing sample was made of liver tumor tissue from sampling region 4. Subset meaning: tumor region T4, right-lateral pole. The receptor source for this set is a man aged 35-49 years with primary liver carcinoma and hepatitis B virus infection.

About this clonotype itself: A read error may explain this, as a much larger clone is one base away. Since the CDR3 does not end with the conserved phenylalanine or tryptophan, this likely comes from a read error. The rearrangement uses TRBV6-1 and TRBJ2-6; 8 bases map to TRBD1. Trimming cost V 7 bases and J 0 bases; bases outside gene matches: 8. The germline CDR1 and CDR2 sequences are MNHNS and SASEGT. This CDR3 is 17 amino acids long. As DNA, the CDR3 is TGTGCCAGCACCGAGACAGGGGCCCTCTCTGGGGCCAACGTCCTGACTTAC. The encoded protein is CASTETGALSGANVLTY.

This clonotype was picked up one time. The V and J genes are TRBV12-3 or TRBV12-4 and TRBJ2-7; 10 bases are shared with TRBD2. This CDR3 has 12 residues. V lost 7 bases to trimming and J lost 9 bases; unmatched junction nucleotides: 6. DNA for the CDR3: TGTGCCAGCATAGCGGGAGGCAGCGTGCAGTACTTC. It specifies CASIAGGSVQYF.

Note on this clonotype: One end of the junction does not line up with germline, which may come from a read error. V usage is TRBV11-1 and J usage is TRBJ2-4, with 12 bases matching TRBD2. The CDR3 sequence is 17 residues long. Germline V gene lookup returns CDR1 SGHAT and CDR2 FQDESV (reference sequence). CDR3 sequence reads: CVSSFPGTSGAKNIQYF. CDR3 bases: TGCGTCAGCAGCTTTCCCGGGACTAGCGGGGCCAAAAACATTCAGTACTTC.

On this clonotype itself: A much larger clone is a single base away; this may be a read error. The missing conserved phenylalanine or tryptophan at the end of this CDR3 makes a read error likely. The chain is built from TRBV6-1 and TRBJ1-2; D gene unclear. The V end lost 4 bases, the J end lost 5 bases, and 8 bases lay between the germline ends. The CDR3 is 12 amino acids. From germline, CDR1 is MNHNS and CDR2 SASEGT. CDR3 region: CASSAPLYGYTS. The CDR3 DNA reads as TGTGCCAGCAGTGCCCCCCTATATGGCTACACCTCC.

To note about this clonotype: Lacking the conserved final phenylalanine or tryptophan, this CDR3 likely reflects a read error. This chain joins TRBV11-2 and TRBJ1-1, with a weak D call TRBD1 (5 bases). CDR1 and CDR2 (germline): SGHAT, FQNNGV. This CDR3 is built from 16 residues. Written as DNA, the CDR3 is TGTGCAAGCAGCCCATCCAGGGTGTTGGTGAACACTGAAGCTTTCTGT. The encoded protein is CASSPSRVLVNTEAFC.

This clonotype appeared many times. V and J are TRBV6-1 and TRBJ1-4, with D unclear. CDR3 length: 16 residues. V lost 4 bases and J 0 bases, leaving 12 bases between the germline ends. From germline, CDR1 is MNHNS and CDR2 SASEGT. The CDR3, as DNA: TGTGCCAGCAGTGGAGCGGGTCTGGCAACTAATGAAAAACTGTTTTTT. Translated, it gives CASSGAGLATNEKLFF.

This clonotype was observed a handful of times. A much larger clone lies a single base off, so this may be a read error. The CDR3 carries no conserved terminal phenylalanine or tryptophan, so it likely arises from a read error. This rearrangement joins TRBV7-9 to TRBJ1-1; D is possibly TRBD1 (6 bases). V lost 5 bases to trimming and J lost 1 base, with 14 bases between them. CDR1 SEHNR and CDR2 FQNEAQ come from the germline V gene (reference sequence). The CDR3 extends over 15 amino acids. The CDR3 region is CASSTRTASNTEAFS. The CDR3 DNA follows: TGTGCCAGCAGCACCCGGACAGCTTCGAACACTGAAGCTTTCTCT.

The chain links TRBV2 to TRBJ1-4; maybe TRBD1 (5 bases). CDR3 length: 16 amino acids. CDR1 and CDR2 (germline): SNHLY, FYNNEI. The V end was cut by 2 bases, the J end by 7 bases, with 17 bases between. For the CDR3, the DNA is TGTGCCAGCAGTGAATCCCTCGCAGGGCTCGGTGAAAAACTGTTTTTT. Translation: CASSESLAGLGEKLFF.

The table lists this clonotype with a count of one. The CDR3 region has the DNA TGTGCCAGCAGCTTCCCGGGATCAAACACCGGGGAGCTGTTTTTT. It specifies CASSFPGSNTGELFF. The V gene is TRBV11-2, the J gene TRBJ2-2; possible D gene TRBD2, 5 bases. The germline V and J ends were trimmed by 3 bases and 2 bases, with 10 bases remaining between them. Per germline, CDR1 SGHAT and CDR2 FQNNGV. This CDR3 is built from 15 residues.

The chain carries TRBV11-2 and TRBJ1-1; D is ambiguous. Germline V gene lookup returns CDR1 SGHAT and CDR2 FQNNGV. This CDR3 contains 16 residues. V was cut by 5 bases and J by 0 bases, with 16 bases left in between. The CDR3: CASSPSGGLVNTEAFF. CDR3 in DNA: TGTGCCAGCAGCCCATCCGGTGGATTGGTGAACACTGAAGCTTTCTTT.